Included here is one T cell receptor (beta chain) sequence, with context. Its antigen is still unknown. Per-base qualities were not stored, and no clone one base away is much larger. This sample is part of a study of blood T cell repertoires in COVID-19 (TCRdb year 2020). About the study as a whole: Samples covering the acute and convalescent phases of COVID-19 were provided by collaborators in the United States, Italy and Spain. The material from the prospective study consisted of cDNA or gDNA derived from T cells, B-cell-depleted T cells, or PBMCs. Deeply sampled blood TCRbeta repertoires from subjects exposed to, actively infected with, or recovered from COVID-19 were included in the dataset. The repertoires were released in a freely available public database meant as a resource for research on the immune response to SARS-CoV-2. Samples were obtained from the ongoing ImmuneRACE study (first 160 participants) and from 1,254 subjects provided by 6 global collaborators. Sample metadata almost always included a de-identified subject ID, COVID-19 status, age in years and sex. Where available, HLA class I and class II types were obtained from metadata supplied by the sample provider rather than from assay-based typing. Overall study outcomes, separate from this receptor: How much clinical and demographic metadata was included differed by source and by participant, and the metadata was provided uncurated.

TCRbeta CDR3 regions were amplified from genomic DNA using the immunoSEQ Assay, a bias-controlled multiplex PCR. Processing in the source paper ran as follows. The number of nucleated cells in each sample was estimated by amplification of reference gene primers within the assay. Sequence reads were collapsed and filtered to measure the absolute abundance of every unique TCRbeta CDR3 rearrangement. Productive Simpson clonality was computed per sample as the square root of Simpson's diversity index over productive rearrangements. This is the immuneACCESS table as TCRdb keeps it, with only in-frame sequences that have V and J called. A part of the clones is gone; compared with another copy, unresolved V genes explain less than half, and the rest is unexplained. The V and J calls and the clone size are those of that table, but D and trimming were determined from the DNA. The sample table records about 160,000 clones; 70% to 90% of these occur just once. The ten largest clones represent roughly 8.3% of the sample.

One collaborating source in Seattle enrolled patients during active infection and followed them longitudinally through the course of disease. The collaborating institutions used their own protocols to collect whole blood in K2EDTA tubes. For TCRbeta analysis, collaborators shipped samples in one of three forms: frozen whole blood, isolated PBMCs, or DNA extracted from either of those sample types. Material for sequencing was peripheral blood. This receptor was obtained from a woman between 55 and 75 years old with COVID-19, enrolled during active disease.

The nucleotide sequence reads TGTGCCAGCAGCTTGTACCCAGGATCAGAGCAGTACTTC. Translated, this gives CASSLYPGSEQYF. This sequence uses TRBV5-5 and TRBJ2-7, with the D gene not confidently named. Trimming at the junction amounts to 1 base on V and 7 bases on J, and the germline ends lie 12 bases apart. The CDR3 holds 13 amino acids from the cysteine to the phenylalanine. Only the CDR3 DNA is retained, 39 bases long and in frame from the first base. The CDR1 and CDR2 encoded by the germline V gene (reference sequence) are SGHKS and YYEKEE.